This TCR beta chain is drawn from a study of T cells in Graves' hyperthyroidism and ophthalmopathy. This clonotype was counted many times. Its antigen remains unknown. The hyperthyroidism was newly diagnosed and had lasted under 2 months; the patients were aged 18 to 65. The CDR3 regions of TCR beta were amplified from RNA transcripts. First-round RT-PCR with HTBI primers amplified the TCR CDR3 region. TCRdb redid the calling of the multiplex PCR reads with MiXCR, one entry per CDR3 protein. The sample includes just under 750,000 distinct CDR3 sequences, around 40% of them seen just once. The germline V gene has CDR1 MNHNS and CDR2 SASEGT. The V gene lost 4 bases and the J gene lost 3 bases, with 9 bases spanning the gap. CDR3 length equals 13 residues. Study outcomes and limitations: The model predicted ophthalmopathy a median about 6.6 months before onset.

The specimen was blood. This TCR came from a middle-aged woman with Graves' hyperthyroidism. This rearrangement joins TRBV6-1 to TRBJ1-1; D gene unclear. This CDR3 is CASSGPGYTEAFF. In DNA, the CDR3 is TGTGCCAGCAGTGGACCGGGGTACACTGAAGCTTTCTTT.